Each of the 21 T cell receptor beta chains below was sequenced from the same sample in a study of OX40 agonist ivuxolimab in advanced cancers. Sequencing was performed with immunoSEQ multiplex PCR; in TCRdb, only in-frame clones are kept and a portion is missing. Among tens of thousands of clones listed, more than 90% were seen once. The specimen comprised CD4+ or CD8+ T cells sorted from blood, sampled in a trial of the OX40 agonist ivuxolimab. These receptors were taken from an adult with an advanced solid tumor such as melanoma, head and neck, liver or kidney cancer.

The rearrangement uses TRBV6-1 and TRBJ2-1; D unclear. CDR1 and CDR2 from the germline V gene are MNHNS and SASEGT. V gave up 4 bases and J gave up 9 bases, with 10 bases separating them. CDR3 length equals 12 residues. The CDR3 reads CASSVLGSEQFF. In DNA, the CDR3 is TGTGCCAGCAGTGTTCTGGGCAGTGAGCAGTTCTTC.

The chain couples TRBV19 to TRBJ2-7; TRBD2 is a possible D gene (6 bases). Germline V gene data show CDR1 as LNHDA and CDR2 as SQIVND (reference sequence). The CDR3 loop spans 13 amino acids. The V end was cut by 7 bases, the J end by 2 bases, with 12 bases between. The CDR3 protein is CASKGTSTYEQYF. The CDR3 nucleotides read TGTGCCAGTAAGGGGACTTCAACCTACGAGCAGTACTTC. Complete variable domain (other parts from reference TRBV19 and TRBJ2-7): DGGITQSPKYLFRKEGQNVTLSCEQNLNHDAMYWYRQDPGQGLRLIYYSQIVNDFQKGDIAEGYSVSREKKESFPLTVTSAQKNPTAFYLCASKGTSTYEQYFGPGTRLTVT.

This clone was seen only a few times. The chain recombines TRBV19 with TRBJ1-5; D remains ambiguous. This CDR3 has 12 residues. Germline assignment: CDR1 LNHDA and CDR2 SQIVND (reference sequence). The CDR3 region has the DNA TGTGCGAGTCATATAGGCAATCAGCCCCAGCATTTT. It yields the protein CASHIGNQPQHF.

This clone was counted a single time. This sequence joins TRBV4-3 and TRBJ2-3; D is perhaps TRBD2 (5 bases). This CDR3 has 14 amino acids. The germline V gene encodes CDR1 LGHNA and CDR2 YSLEER. Trimming left V 3 bases short and J 6 bases short, with 13 bases between. The CDR3 loop is CASSQDWSIDTQYF. The CDR3 DNA sequence: TGCGCCAGCAGCCAGGACTGGAGCATTGATACGCAGTATTTT.

The chain joins TRBV6-5 to TRBJ1-1; D is possibly TRBD1 (6 bases). V dropped 7 bases and J dropped 7 bases, with 10 bases sitting between them. The CDR3 has 11 residues. From germline, CDR1 is MNHEY and CDR2 SVGAGI. Here the CDR3 DNA reads TGTGCCAGCACCGGCAGGGGTGAAGCTTTCTTT. Translation gives CASTGRGEAFF.

The chain uses TRBV18 and TRBJ2-6; 7 nucleotides agree with TRBD1. CDR1 KGHSH and CDR2 LQKENI come from the germline V gene. The CDR3 consists of 19 residues. V trimming: 3 bases; J trimming: 0 bases; junction bases outside the gene matches: 11. Here the CDR3 reads CASSPNRGSPSSGANVLTF. The CDR3 region has the DNA TGTGCCAGCTCACCGAACAGGGGCTCACCCAGCTCTGGGGCCAACGTCCTGACTTTC.

This clone was seen a few times. V usage is TRBV19 and J usage is TRBJ1-1; a weak D match, TRBD1 (5 bases). This CDR3 comprises 11 residues. Germline V gene data show CDR1 as LNHDA and CDR2 as SQIVND (reference sequence). Trimming shortened V by 6 bases and J by 11 bases, and 13 bases separated the two germline ends. The CDR3, as DNA: TGTGCCAGTAGAGAAAGGGAGGGGGCTTTCTTT. Residues: CASREREGAFF.

The V gene is TRBV28, the J gene TRBJ2-5, with D perhaps matching TRBD2 (5 bases). V lost 6 bases and J lost 5, with 28 bases in between. CDR3 length: 18 residues. Looked up from germline, CDR1 is MDHEN and CDR2 is SYDVKM. In DNA, the CDR3 is TGTGCCAGCAGCACAAAGACCGGACTCCTTATACGCCTGGAGACCCAGTACTTC. Encoded protein: CASSTKTGLLIRLETQYF.

This chain uses TRBV10-3 with TRBJ2-5; 12 positions match TRBD2. The CDR3 length is 16 residues. Trimming took 3 bases from V and 5 from J; bases not matched to a gene: 7. Germline V CDR1 and CDR2: ENHRY, SYGVKD. CDR3 sequence reads: CAISDPTSGRLETQYF. CDR3 nucleotides: TGTGCCATCAGTGATCCGACTAGCGGGAGACTGGAGACCCAGTACTTC.

This clone was detected a few times. This rearrangement joins TRBV7-9 to TRBJ1-2; D is possibly TRBD1 (5 bases). V was clipped by 1 base and J by 3 bases, with 9 bases between them. This CDR3 has 14 residues. The germline V gene has CDR1 SEHNR and CDR2 FQNEAQ (reference sequence). The CDR3 nucleotides are TGTGCCAGCAGCTTAGGAGTGGGGGACTATGGCTACACCTTC. The encoded protein is CASSLGVGDYGYTF.

In DNA form, the CDR3 reads TGTGCCAGTAGTCCCCCGGGACAGTCCTACGAGCAGTACTTC. Protein: CASSPPGQSYEQYF. The V call is TRBV19, the J call TRBJ2-7, with TRBD1 matching over 7 bases. Looked up from germline, CDR1 is LNHDA and CDR2 is SQIVND (reference sequence). Trimming at V came to 5 bases and at J to 1 base, leaving 5 bases not matched to a gene. The CDR3 has 14 residues. Full variable domain (rest looked up from reference TRBV19 and TRBJ2-7): DGGITQSPKYLFRKEGQNVTLSCEQNLNHDAMYWYRQDPGQGLRLIYYSQIVNDFQKGDIAEGYSVSREKKESFPLTVTSAQKNPTAFYLCASSPPGQSYEQYFGPGTRLTVT.

The chain uses TRBV10-3 and TRBJ2-1; 10 nucleotides line up with TRBD2. The V and J ends lost 6 bases and 9 bases, in that order; junction bases with no gene match: 5. The CDR3 consists of 13 residues. In germline, CDR1 is ENHRY, CDR2 SYGVKD. The CDR3 sequence: CAIRSGGESEQFF. The CDR3 DNA follows: TGTGCCATCAGGAGCGGGGGGGAGAGTGAGCAGTTCTTC.

This clone has just one count. The chain recombines TRBV2 with TRBJ1-6; 8 positions agree with TRBD1. Germline lookup yields CDR1 SNHLY and CDR2 FYNNEI. The V and J ends lost 4 bases and 9 bases, in that order; junction bases with no gene match: 8. There are 15 residues in the CDR3. CDR3 amino acids: CASSADRGTGSPLHF. The CDR3, as DNA: TGTGCCAGCAGTGCTGACAGGGGAACGGGTTCACCCCTCCACTTT.

The V and J genes are TRBV7-9 and TRBJ1-2; no reliable D call. There are 13 residues in the CDR3. V shed 3 bases and J shed 2 bases, with 7 bases lying between them. Germline-derived CDR1 and CDR2 are SEHNR and FQNEAQ (reference sequence). The CDR3 here is CASSFRGNYGYTF. CDR3 DNA sequence: TGTGCCAGCAGCTTTCGGGGAAACTATGGCTACACCTTC.

The gene calls are TRBV5-1 and TRBJ2-1, with 7 bases fitting TRBD2. V dropped 2 bases and J dropped 0; count of bases not matched to a gene: 11. The CDR3 loop spans 18 amino acids. The V gene's germline CDR1 is SGHRS and CDR2 YFSETQ. In DNA, the CDR3 is TGCGCCAGCAGCTTTCCCGTCGCGGGAGAGAGCTCCTACAATGAGCAGTTCTTC. It codes for CASSFPVAGESSYNEQFF.

V and J are TRBV7-3 and TRBJ2-1, with a weak D call TRBD1 (7 bases). The V gene lost 7 bases and the J gene lost 8 bases, with 18 bases spanning the gap. This CDR3 is built from 14 residues. Germline V gives CDR1 SGHTA, CDR2 FQGTGA. CDR3 loop: CASTPQGGRDEQFF. The DNA for the CDR3 is TGTGCCAGCACCCCTCAGGGGGGAAGGGATGAGCAGTTCTTC.

V is TRBV5-4 and J is TRBJ2-1; TRBD2 is a possible D gene (6 bases). In germline, CDR1 is SGHNT, CDR2 YYREEE (reference sequence). The V and J ends lost 4 bases and 0 bases respectively, with 17 bases between them. The CDR3 covers 17 residues. CDR3 nucleotides: TGTGCCAGCAGCCCGGGGAGCGGAGGGAGCTCCTACAATGAGCAGTTCTTC. Protein product: CASSPGSGGSSYNEQFF. The full variable domain, in which reference TRBV5-4 and TRBJ2-1 provide the parts outside the CDR3, is ETGVTQSPTHLIKTRGQQVTLRCSSQSGHNTVSWYQQALGQGPQFIFQYYREEENGRGNFPPRFSGLQFPNYSSELNVNALELDDSALYLCASSPGSGGSSYNEQFFGPGTRLTVL.

The chain is built from TRBV2 and TRBJ2-3; D is perhaps TRBD2 (6 bases). With 6 bases removed from V and 3 bases from J, the gap between germline ends came to 13 bases. Germline lookup yields CDR1 SNHLY and CDR2 FYNNEI. The CDR3 consists of 14 residues. The CDR3 region has the DNA TGTGCCAGCAGGGAGAGGAGCGGGACAGATACGCAGTATTTT. The encoded protein is CASRERSGTDTQYF.

The rearrangement links TRBV7-2 to TRBJ2-1, with 12 bases fitting TRBD2. The junction had 9 bases not matched to a gene; V was cut back by 5 bases and J by 7 bases. This CDR3 region has 16 residues. Looked up from germline, CDR1 is SGHTA and CDR2 is FQGNSA. Written as DNA, the CDR3 is TGTGCCAGCAGCCCTCCTAGCGGGAGGGTGAAAAATGAGCAGTTCTTC. Translating gives CASSPPSGRVKNEQFF.

The chain is built from TRBV5-1 and TRBJ2-5; D gene uncertain. V dropped 0 bases and J dropped 3 bases, with 9 bases sitting between them. This CDR3 comprises 14 residues. The germline V gene has CDR1 SGHRS and CDR2 YFSETQ. CDR3 DNA sequence: TGCGCCAGCAGCTTGGGGCTAACAGAAGAGACCCAGTACTTC. Encoded protein: CASSLGLTEETQYF. The whole variable domain, filled in from reference TRBV5-1 and TRBJ2-5, reads KAGVTQTPRYLIKTRGQQVTLSCSPISGHRSVSWYQQTPGQGLQFLFEYFSETQRNKGNFPGRFSGRQFSNSRSEMNVSTLELGDSALYLCASSLGLTEETQYFGPGTRLLVL.

The CDR3 region is CASTSRGLETQYF. Here the CDR3 DNA reads TGTGCCAGCACCAGTAGGGGGCTTGAGACCCAGTACTTC. The V and J genes are TRBV5-6 and TRBJ2-5; 7 bases align to TRBD1. The CDR3 is made up of 13 amino acids. From germline, CDR1 is SGHDT and CDR2 YYEEEE. The J segment lost 5 bases and the V segment lost 6 bases, leaving 7 bases of the junction unmatched.